This entry lists 18 T cell receptor beta chains sequenced from one sample in a study of blood T cell repertoires in COVID-19. Here immunoSEQ multiplex PCR was the method, and the copy in TCRdb shows in-frame clones only, minus some. The sample lists 280,000 or so clones; roughly 90% were seen once. Sequencing was carried out using peripheral blood. These receptors came from a woman in her sixties with acute or convalescent COVID-19.

This clone came up a few times. The gene calls are TRBV4-3 and TRBJ1-3; D is unresolved. Germline loops: CDR1 LGHNA, CDR2 YSLEER. Trimming stripped 5 bases from V and 0 bases from J, with 8 bases between. There are 14 residues in the CDR3. As DNA, the CDR3 is TGCGCCAGCAGCTCAGGCTACTCTGGAAACACCATATATTTT. Its translation is CASSSGYSGNTIYF.

The sample holds a few counts of this clone. The chain carries TRBV7-8 and TRBJ1-5; D gene ambiguous. The CDR3 contains 13 residues. V lost 5 bases and J lost 6, with 11 bases in between. Germline loops: CDR1 SGHVS, CDR2 FQNEAQ. This chain's CDR3 is CASSPTGSQPQHF. The CDR3 nucleotides read TGTGCCAGCAGCCCTACCGGGTCTCAGCCCCAGCATTTT.

The CDR3 spells CASSQVLEGGFYNEQFF. For the CDR3, the DNA is TGTGCCAGCAGCCAAGTCTTGGAGGGAGGGTTTTACAATGAGCAGTTCTTC. The rearrangement joins TRBV3-1 (or the pseudogene TRBV3-2) to TRBJ2-1, with TRBD2 matching 7 bases. V dropped 1 base and J dropped 4; count of bases not matched to a gene: 10. This CDR3 contains 17 residues. The V gene's germline CDR1 is LGHDT and CDR2 YNNKEL (reference sequence).

The rearrangement links TRBV12-2 to TRBJ1-2. TRBV12-2 is listed as a pseudogene. This CDR3 is 16 amino acids long. The CDR3 sequence is CASRLVRVSARYGYTF. CDR3 in DNA: TGTGCAAGTCGCTTAGTCCGGGTGTCAGCACGGTATGGCTACACCTTC.

The chain uses TRBV2 and TRBJ1-1, with D possibly being TRBD1 (5 bases). Germline values: CDR1 SNHLY, CDR2 FYNNEI. The V end was cut by 9 bases, the J end by 0 bases, with 17 bases between. This CDR3 region has 15 residues. The CDR3 sequence is CASARRAGMNTEAFF. The DNA for the CDR3 is TGTGCCAGTGCCCGAAGGGCAGGGATGAACACTGAAGCTTTCTTT.

The chain couples TRBV28 to TRBJ2-1; TRBD2 matches at 9 bases. CDR3 length equals 15 residues. Germline assignment: CDR1 MDHEN and CDR2 SYDVKM. With 8 bases clipped from V and 6 bases from J, the junction kept 11 bases outside the gene matches. CDR3 bases: TGTGCCAGCTCGTCTCTAGCGGGAAATTTCAATGAGCAGTTCTTC. It yields the protein CASSSLAGNFNEQFF.

The chain carries TRBV6-2 or TRBV6-3 and TRBJ1-5; possibly TRBD1 for D (5 bases). There are 15 residues in the CDR3. The germline V gene has CDR1 MNHEY and CDR2 SVGEGT. V was cut by 5 bases and J by 2 bases, with 13 bases left in between. CDR3 coding DNA: TGTGCCAGCAGTCCAGGGATCGTGGGCAATCAGCCCCAGCATTTT. Amino acid sequence: CASSPGIVGNQPQHF.

The chain carries TRBV7-2 and TRBJ1-6; TRBD1 agrees at 9 bases. This CDR3 has 15 residues. Germline V gene lookup returns CDR1 SGHTA and CDR2 FQGNSA. The V and J ends lost 6 bases and 7 bases, in that order; junction bases with no gene match: 7. CDR3: CASRMGQGGNSPLHF. The CDR3 bases are TGTGCCAGCAGAATGGGACAGGGAGGGAATTCACCCCTCCACTTT.

The chain joins TRBV7-2 to TRBJ1-6; D not certain. Trimming left V 8 bases short and J 6 bases short, with 14 bases between. The CDR3 is made up of 14 amino acids. The V gene's germline CDR1 is SGHTA and CDR2 FQGNSA. The CDR3 DNA sequence: TGTGCCAGCTCCCACGGAGCATCTAATTCACCCCTCCACTTT. Amino acid sequence: CASSHGASNSPLHF.

The rearrangement links TRBV18 to TRBJ1-3; D remains ambiguous. V was cut by 3 bases and J by 0 bases, with 9 bases left in between. This CDR3 has 15 residues. Germline CDR1 reads KGHSH; CDR2 reads LQKENI. The CDR3 coding sequence is TGTGCCAGCTCACCGCGGCAGAACTCTGGAAACACCATATATTTT. Amino acid sequence: CASSPRQNSGNTIYF. Using reference TRBV18 and TRBJ1-3 for the parts outside the CDR3, the full variable domain is NAGVMQNPRHLVRRRGQEARLRCSPMKGHSHVYWYRQLPEEGLKFMVYLQKENIIDESGMPKERFSAEFPKEGPSILRIQQVVRGDSAAYFCASSPRQNSGNTIYFGEGSWLTVV.

The V call is TRBV19, the J call TRBJ1-4; 10 bases are shared with TRBD1. The CDR3 loop spans 15 amino acids. Trimming cost V 8 bases and J 6 bases; bases outside gene matches: 9. Per germline, CDR1 LNHDA and CDR2 SQIVND (reference sequence). The CDR3: CASSPRDRGYEKLFF. CDR3 coding DNA: TGTGCCAGTTCCCCCCGGGACAGGGGTTATGAAAAACTGTTTTTT.

The CDR3 nucleotides read TGTGCCAGCAGCACAGGGAGCTCTGGAAACACCATATATTTT. Translating it yields CASSTGSSGNTIYF. The V gene is TRBV4-2, the J gene TRBJ1-3; possible D gene TRBD1, 6 bases. Trimming removed 5 bases from V and 0 bases from J, with 8 bases in between. The CDR3 length is 14 residues. CDR1 LGHNA and CDR2 YNFKEQ come from the germline V gene.

The DNA of the CDR3 is TGTGCCAGCAGCCCCCAGGCGAACCGCGATAATTCACCCCTCCACTTT. Amino acids: CASSPQANRDNSPLHF. The chain employs TRBV9 and TRBJ1-6, with unresolved D. The germline V and J ends were trimmed by 4 bases and 5 bases, with 16 bases remaining between them. Germline CDR1 reads SGDLS; CDR2 reads YYNGEE. The CDR3 spans 16 residues.

The chain recombines TRBV19 with TRBJ1-1; 7 bases map to TRBD1. V gave up 1 base and J gave up 4 bases; unmatched junction bases: 3. This CDR3 region has 14 residues. Per germline, CDR1 LNHDA and CDR2 SQIVND (reference sequence). The CDR3 DNA reads TGTGCCAGTAGTATAGGACAGGGCTCCACTGAAGCTTTCTTT. It specifies CASSIGQGSTEAFF.

V usage is TRBV3-1 (or the pseudogene TRBV3-2) and J usage is TRBJ1-3, with D unresolved. In germline, CDR1 is LGHDT, CDR2 YNNKEL (reference sequence). CDR3 length: 15 residues. Deletions cut 3 bases from V and 4 bases from J, with 13 bases between. The CDR3 sequence: CASSQPRVSGNTIYF. CDR3 bases: TGTGCCAGCAGCCAGCCTCGGGTTTCAGGAAACACCATATATTTT.

The chain recombines TRBV7-7 with TRBJ2-7; 8 bases are a match to TRBD1. CDR3 length: 14 amino acids. CDR1 is SSHAT, CDR2 FNYEAQ, per germline (reference sequence). V shed 6 bases and J 7 bases; nucleotides not matched to a gene: 11. The chain's CDR3 is CASSLLRTGSEQYF. The CDR3 DNA follows: TGTGCCAGCAGTCTACTCAGGACAGGGAGTGAGCAGTACTTC.

This chain connects TRBV10-1 to TRBJ1-4; 9 positions agree with TRBD1. V trimming: 8 bases; J trimming: 7 bases; junction bases outside the gene matches: 8. Germline loops: CDR1 WNHNN, CDR2 SYGVQD (reference sequence). The CDR3 is made up of 14 amino acids. CDR3 amino acids: CASVNTGGFEKLFF. The CDR3 region has the DNA TGCGCCAGCGTGAATACAGGGGGCTTTGAAAAACTGTTTTTT.

The chain uses TRBV24-1 and TRBJ2-5; 15 nucleotides match TRBD2. The CDR3 runs to 18 residues. Germline CDR1 is KGHDR and CDR2 is SFDVKD. V was clipped by 2 bases and J by 5 bases; unmatched bases: 8. The CDR3 nucleotides are TGTGCCACCAGTGATTCCCGGACTAGCGGGAGGGCCATCGAGACCCAGTACTTC. Protein: CATSDSRTSGRAIETQYF.